This is a list of T cell receptor beta chains from one sample in a study of regulatory T cells in long-lasting Graves disease. MiXCR, applied by TCRdb to the multiplex PCR reads, yields one record per CDR3 protein. The sample shows roughly 410,000 distinct CDR3 sequences, approximately 16% of them seen only once. In addition, the sample was reused for a study of T cells in Graves' hyperthyroidism and ophthalmopathy.

The sequenced sample was peripheral blood mononuclear cells (PBMCs), obtained at new diagnosis, from a patient treated with antithyroid drugs. Source of these receptors: a woman in her thirties or forties with Graves disease. Both conserved end residues are part of each CDR3. The order of the fields is clone size, J gene, V gene, D gene, CDR3 protein, CDR3 DNA. The D gene is left open where the match is weak. Rows may omit the clone size; those that give it use once, few, many or a size class.

- | TRBJ2-2 | TRBV19 | - | CASSIDPLRQGGNTGELFF | TGTGCCAGTAGTATAGACCCGCTCCGACAGGGAGGTAACACCGGGGAGCTGTTTTTT
many | TRBJ2-7 | TRBV7-9 | - | CASSHLGQYAYEQYF | TGTGCCAGCAGCCATCTAGGGCAGTACGCCTACGAGCAGTACTTC
many | TRBJ2-5 | TRBV28 | - | CASSFRLPGETQYF | TGTGCCAGCAGTTTTCGGCTACCTGGAGAGACCCAGTACTTC
many | TRBJ1-1 | TRBV19 | - | CASSKGVLMNTEAFF | TGTGCCAGTAGTAAGGGGGTCCTTATGAACACTGAAGCTTTCTTT
- | TRBJ2-3 | TRBV9 | - | CASSVELVTDTQYF | TGTGCCAGCAGCGTAGAGCTAGTTACAGATACGCAGTATTTT
- | TRBJ2-7 | TRBV12-3/TRBV12-4 | TRBD2 | CASNTGTSGDSYEQYF | TGTGCCAGCAATACGGGGACTAGCGGGGACTCCTACGAGCAGTACTTC
- | TRBJ1-1 | TRBV7-9 | - | CASSAPGTEAFF | TGTGCCAGCAGCGCCCCCGGCACTGAAGCTTTCTTT
many | TRBJ2-1 | TRBV11-3 | TRBD2 | CASSKLAGVGNEQFF | TGTGCCAGCAGCAAACTAGCGGGAGTTGGGAATGAGCAGTTCTTC
many | TRBJ2-4 | TRBV12-3/TRBV12-4 | TRBD1 | CASSTGGRGWTGPKNIQYF | TGTGCCAGCAGTACAGGAGGCAGGGGGTGGACGGGGCCCAAAAACATTCAGTACTTC
few | TRBJ2-2 | TRBV6-1 | TRBD2 | CASSEISGELTGELFF | TGTGCCAGCAGTGAGATTAGCGGGGAATTAACCGGGGAGCTGTTTTTT
many | TRBJ2-7 | TRBV27 | TRBD1 | CASSRQGSYLYEQYF | TGTGCCAGCAGCAGACAGGGCTCTTATCTCTACGAGCAGTACTTC
many | TRBJ2-3 | TRBV2 | - | CAQGAGTSTDTQYF | TGTGCCCAGGGCGCAGGGACGTCCACAGATACGCAGTATTTT
- | TRBJ2-1 | TRBV24-1 | TRBD1 | CATSGDRGGNEQFF | TGTGCCACCAGTGGGGACAGGGGTGGCAATGAGCAGTTCTTC
- | TRBJ2-5 | TRBV20-1 | TRBD2 | CSVRPGTSGRETQYF | TGCAGTGTTAGACCGGGGACTAGCGGTAGGGAGACCCAGTACTTC
- | TRBJ2-2 | TRBV9 | - | CASSTRYTGELFF | TGTGCCAGCAGTACCCGATACACCGGGGAGCTGTTTTTT
- | TRBJ2-1 | TRBV7-2 | - | CASSNNINEQFF | TGTGCCAGCAGCAACAATATCAATGAGCAGTTCTTC
many | TRBJ2-1 | TRBV18 | - | CASSPDGRVDNEQFF | TGTGCCAGCTCACCCGACGGACGGGTGGACAATGAGCAGTTCTTC
- | TRBJ2-1 | TRBV7-9 | TRBD2 | CASSSWTSGMNEQFF | TGTGCCAGCAGCAGCTGGACTAGCGGTATGAATGAGCAGTTCTTC
many | TRBJ2-3 | TRBV12-3/TRBV12-4 | TRBD1 | CASSPGGSVDTQYF | TGTGCCAGCAGCCCAGGGGGCTCAGTGGATACGCAGTATTTT
once | TRBJ2-1 | TRBV12-3/TRBV12-4 | TRBD2 | CASSPTSGHYNEQFF | TGTGCCAGCAGCCCTACTAGCGGACACTACAATGAGCAGTTCTTC
- | TRBJ1-1 | TRBV5-4 | - | CASSRGAKQLNTEAFF | TGTGCCAGCAGCCGAGGAGCGAAGCAATTGAACACTGAAGCTTTCTTT
many | TRBJ1-1 | TRBV28 | TRBD1 | CASSSPWDRGWLNTEAFF | TGTGCCAGCAGTTCGCCCTGGGACAGGGGTTGGTTGAACACTGAAGCTTTCTTT
- | TRBJ2-3 | TRBV25-1 | - | CVSSERGVGTDTQYF | TGTGTCAGCAGTGAACGCGGGGTGGGCACAGATACGCAGTATTTT
few | TRBJ2-5 | TRBV30 | TRBD2 | CAWSVRTSGGGLSSYNEQYF | TGTGCCTGGAGTGTCCGGACTAGCGGGGGGGGGCTGAGCTCCTACAATGAGCAGTACTTC
many | TRBJ2-1 | TRBV20-1 | TRBD2 | CSAPTSGNNEQFF | TGCAGTGCCCCGACTAGCGGGAACAATGAGCAGTTCTTC
few | TRBJ2-1 | TRBV6-2/TRBV6-3 | TRBD2 | CASSSTSVYNEQFF | TGTGCCAGCAGTTCCACTAGCGTCTACAATGAGCAGTTCTTC
- | TRBJ2-2 | TRBV20-1 | TRBD1 | CSATRGPGELFF | TGCAGTGCTACCAGGGGGCCCGGGGAGCTGTTTTTT
- | TRBJ2-7 | TRBV4-1 | - | CASGQVRGETYEQYF | TGCGCCAGCGGCCAAGTACGGGGAGAGACCTACGAGCAGTACTTC
few | TRBJ2-7 | TRBV30 | - | CAWSVQGYEQYF | TGTGCCTGGAGTGTCCAGGGTTACGAGCAGTACTTC
few | TRBJ2-3 | TRBV20-1 | TRBD2 | CSANSGMGQYF | TGCAGTGCTAATAGCGGGATGGGGCAGTATTTT
few | TRBJ2-1 | TRBV13 | TRBD2 | CASSSPNQREGLNEQFF | TGTGCCAGCAGCTCCCCAAACCAGCGGGAGGGTCTCAATGAGCAGTTCTTC
many | TRBJ2-3 | TRBV11-2 | - | CASSLGGAGIYTDTQYF | TGTGCCAGCAGCTTAGGGGGGGCGGGGATTTACACAGATACGCAGTATTTT
once | TRBJ2-3 | TRBV20-1 | TRBD2 | CSARGPPPSGSGTDTQYF | TGCAGTGCTAGAGGCCCCCCCCCTAGCGGGAGCGGTACAGATACGCAGTATTTT
many | TRBJ2-7 | TRBV28 | TRBD2 | CASSFGLAEGYEQYF | TGTGCCAGCAGTTTTGGACTAGCGGAGGGTTACGAGCAGTACTTC
many | TRBJ2-2 | TRBV11-1 | - | CASSLVGGNTGELFF | TGTGCCAGCAGCTTAGTAGGGGGTAACACCGGGGAGCTGTTTTTT
many | TRBJ2-7 | TRBV19 | TRBD2 | CASSVLLASYEQYF | TGTGCCAGTAGTGTCCTACTAGCGTCCTACGAGCAGTACTTC
- | TRBJ2-1 | TRBV20-1 | TRBD2 | CSSIAGGANEQFF | TGCAGTTCAATAGCGGGAGGGGCTAATGAGCAGTTCTTC
- | TRBJ2-1 | TRBV6-2/TRBV6-3 | - | CASSSKSNEQFF | TGTGCCAGCAGTTCAAAGAGCAATGAGCAGTTCTTC
few | TRBJ2-1 | TRBV19 | TRBD2 | CASSLLTSGRANNEQFF | TGTGCCAGTAGTCTATTGACTAGCGGGAGGGCAAACAATGAGCAGTTCTTC
- | TRBJ2-7 | TRBV11-2 | - | CASSRLGSSSYEQYF | TGTGCCAGCAGCCGCCTGGGCTCGAGCTCCTACGAGCAGTACTTC
many | TRBJ2-5 | TRBV7-2 | - | CASSLVAGAQETQYF | TGTGCCAGCAGTTTGGTGGCGGGGGCACAAGAGACCCAGTACTTC
once | TRBJ2-5 | TRBV11-2 | - | CASSLEFQEQETQYF | TGTGCCAGCAGCTTAGAGTTCCAGGAGCAAGAGACCCAGTACTTC
few | TRBJ2-1 | TRBV7-2 | TRBD2 | CASSSGEYNEQFF | TGTGCCAGCAGCAGCGGGGAATACAATGAGCAGTTCTTC